The source of this T cell receptor beta chain is a study of beta chain features in type 1 diabetes. Notes on the study in general: VDJ junctions sequenced from type 1 diabetes patients showed fewer insertions and more deletions. HLA influence on TCRB rearrangement stayed unresolved here. Shortening of TCRB CDR3s, moderate but significant, appeared in all four CD4+ subsets of Type 1 diabetes patients.

The ends were cut back, 5 bases at V and 5 bases at J, with 15 bases in the middle. The CDR3 sequence is 13 residues long. CDR1 is GTSNPN and CDR2 is SVGIG in the germline V gene (reference sequence). Comment on this clone: The antigen remains unidentified.

The investigators reverse transcribed all of the isolated RNA, so they sequenced expressed TCRB transcripts. The assay was immunoSEQ multiplex PCR, and TCRdb's table has in-frame clones only and misses some. The table includes almost 350,000 clones, around 9% detected once. Sequenced material: central memory CD4+ T cells from blood. The TCR originated in a man aged 25 to 40 with type 1 diabetes. The chain links TRBV30 to TRBJ1-1; no reliable D call. The CDR3 sequence: CAWVRLEGTEAFF. The CDR3 DNA reads as TGTGCCTGGGTACGATTAGAAGGGACTGAAGCTTTCTTT.